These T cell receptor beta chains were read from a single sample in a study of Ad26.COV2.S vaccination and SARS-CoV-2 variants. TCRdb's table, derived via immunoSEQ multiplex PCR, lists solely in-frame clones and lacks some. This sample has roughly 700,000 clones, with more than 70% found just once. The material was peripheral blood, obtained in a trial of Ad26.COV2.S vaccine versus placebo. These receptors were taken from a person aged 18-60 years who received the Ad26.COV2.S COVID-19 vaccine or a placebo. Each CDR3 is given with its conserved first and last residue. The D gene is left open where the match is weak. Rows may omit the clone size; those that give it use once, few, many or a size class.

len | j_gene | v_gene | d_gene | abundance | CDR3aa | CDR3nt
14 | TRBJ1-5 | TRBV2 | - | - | CASSGTVSNQPQHF | TGTGCCAGCAGTGGGACAGTTAGCAATCAGCCCCAGCATTTT
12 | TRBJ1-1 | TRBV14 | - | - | CASVKGGGEAFF | TGTGCCAGCGTTAAAGGGGGGGGCGAAGCTTTCTTT
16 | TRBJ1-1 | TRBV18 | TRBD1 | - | CASSLFVTGANTEAFF | TGTGCCAGCTCACTTTTCGTAACAGGGGCAAACACTGAAGCTTTCTTT
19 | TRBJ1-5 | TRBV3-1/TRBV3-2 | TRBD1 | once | CASSQDLRTGHSSNQPQHF | TGTGCCAGCAGCCAAGATCTACGGACAGGACATTCTAGCAATCAGCCCCAGCATTTT
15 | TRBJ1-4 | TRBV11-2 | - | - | CASSSHGTSAEKLFF | TGTGCCAGCAGCTCACACGGGACTTCAGCTGAAAAACTGTTTTTT
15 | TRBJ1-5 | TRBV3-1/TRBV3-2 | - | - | CASSQEGGIGQPQHF | TGTGCCAGCAGCCAAGAAGGGGGAATCGGTCAGCCCCAGCATTTT
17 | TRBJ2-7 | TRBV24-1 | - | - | CATSGPGGGSNPYEQYF | TGTGCCACCAGTGGACCCGGGGGCGGGAGTAACCCCTACGAGCAGTACTTC
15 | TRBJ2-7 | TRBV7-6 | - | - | CASSFELAGLYEQYF | TGTGCCAGCAGCTTCGAGCTGGCAGGGCTCTACGAGCAGTACTTC
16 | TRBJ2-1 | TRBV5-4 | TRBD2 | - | CASSLGLAGAGDEQFF | TGTGCCAGCAGTTTGGGACTAGCGGGGGCCGGGGATGAGCAGTTCTTC
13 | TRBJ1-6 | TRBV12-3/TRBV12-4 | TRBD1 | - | CASSQGVSVALHF | TGTGCCAGCAGTCAGGGGGTTTCTGTGGCCCTCCACTTT
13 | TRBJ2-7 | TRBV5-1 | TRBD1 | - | CASSSTGAHEQYF | TGCGCCAGCAGCTCCACAGGGGCCCACGAGCAGTACTTC
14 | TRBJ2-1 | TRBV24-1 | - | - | CATTGGDSYNEQFF | TGTGCCACCACGGGTGGGGACTCCTACAATGAGCAGTTCTTC
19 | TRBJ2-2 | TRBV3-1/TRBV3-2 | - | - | CASSQVWFWGGRYAGELFF | TGTGCCAGCAGCCAAGTGTGGTTTTGGGGCGGACGGTATGCGGGGGAGCTGTTTTTT
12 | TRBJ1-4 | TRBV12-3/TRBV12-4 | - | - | CASSPIGEKLFF | TGTGCCAGCAGTCCGATAGGTGAAAAACTGTTTTTT
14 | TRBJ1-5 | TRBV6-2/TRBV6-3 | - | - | CASSWGQPNAPQHF | TGTGCCAGCAGTTGGGGGCAGCCCAATGCGCCCCAGCATTTT
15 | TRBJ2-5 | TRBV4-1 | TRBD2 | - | CASSPAGGGRETQYF | TGCGCCAGCAGCCCAGCCGGGGGCGGGAGGGAGACCCAGTACTTC
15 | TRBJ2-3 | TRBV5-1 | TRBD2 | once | CASSFQRGGPDTQYF | TGCGCCAGCAGCTTCCAGCGGGGGGGCCCAGATACGCAGTATTTT
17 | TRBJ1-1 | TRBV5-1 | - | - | CASSLAVGGKMGTEAFF | TGCGCCAGCAGCTTGGCCGTGGGGGGTAAGATGGGCACTGAAGCTTTCTTT
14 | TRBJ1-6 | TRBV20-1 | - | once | CSASDRSHNSPLHF | TGCAGTGCCAGTGACAGGTCCCATAATTCACCCCTCCACTTT
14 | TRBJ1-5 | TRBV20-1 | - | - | CSASKGATYQPQHF | TGCAGTGCTAGTAAAGGGGCTACATATCAGCCCCAGCATTTT
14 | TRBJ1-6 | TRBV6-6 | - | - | CASSWSNYYSPLHF | TGTGCCAGCAGTTGGTCCAACTACTATTCACCCCTCCACTTT
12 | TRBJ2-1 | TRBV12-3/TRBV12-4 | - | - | CASRGGAGEQFF | TGTGCCAGCAGGGGGGGGGCCGGTGAGCAGTTCTTC
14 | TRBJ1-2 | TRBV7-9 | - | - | CASSLQGNDYGYTF | TGTGCCAGCAGCTTACAGGGGAACGACTATGGCTACACCTTC
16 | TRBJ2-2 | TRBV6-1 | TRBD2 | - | CASSELSGGSPGELFF | TGTGCCAGCAGTGAACTCAGCGGGGGTAGCCCCGGGGAGCTGTTTTTT
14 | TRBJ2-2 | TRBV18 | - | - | CASSHTGSTGELFF | TGTGCCAGCTCACATACCGGGTCCACCGGGGAGCTGTTTTTT
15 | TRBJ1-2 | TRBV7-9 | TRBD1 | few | CASSLAGQGIYGYTF | TGTGCCAGCAGCTTAGCTGGACAGGGGATCTATGGCTACACCTTC
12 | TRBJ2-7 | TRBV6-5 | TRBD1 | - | CATRTGAYEQYF | TGTGCCACCCGGACAGGGGCCTACGAGCAGTACTTC
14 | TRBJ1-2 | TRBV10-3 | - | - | CAISPWVEGYGYTF | TGTGCCATCAGCCCTTGGGTGGAGGGCTATGGCTACACCTTC
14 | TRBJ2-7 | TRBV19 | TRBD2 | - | CASSTLAGPYEQYF | TGTGCCAGTAGTACTCTAGCGGGCCCCTACGAGCAGTACTTC
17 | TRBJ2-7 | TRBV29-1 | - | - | CSVARYLGARDTYEQYF | TGCAGCGTTGCCAGGTACCTAGGAGCTAGAGACACCTACGAGCAGTACTTC
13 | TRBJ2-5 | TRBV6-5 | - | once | CASSYGAGVAQYF | TGTGCCAGCAGTTACGGGGCCGGAGTTGCCCAGTACTTC
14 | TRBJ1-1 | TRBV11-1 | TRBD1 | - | CASSLFTGAPEAFF | TGTGCCAGCAGCTTATTCACAGGGGCGCCCGAAGCTTTCTTT
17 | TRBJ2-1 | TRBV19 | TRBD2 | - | CASSITASGSSYNEQFF | TGTGCCAGTAGTATAACGGCTAGCGGGAGCTCCTACAATGAGCAGTTCTTC
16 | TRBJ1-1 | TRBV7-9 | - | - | CASSPKVRVGNTEAFF | TGTGCCAGCAGTCCGAAGGTGCGGGTTGGGAACACTGAAGCTTTCTTT
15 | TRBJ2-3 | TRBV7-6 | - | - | CASSLEVGSTDTQYF | TGTGCCAGCAGCTTAGAGGTCGGTAGCACAGATACGCAGTATTTT
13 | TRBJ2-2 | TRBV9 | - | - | CASSVGIAGELFF | TGTGCCAGCAGCGTAGGGATAGCGGGGGAGCTGTTTTTT
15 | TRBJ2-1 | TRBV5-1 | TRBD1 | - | CASSAPGQPRNEQFF | TGCGCCAGCAGCGCGCCGGGACAGCCTAGAAATGAGCAGTTCTTC
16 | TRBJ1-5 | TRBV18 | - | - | CASSPRDVPSNQPQHF | TGTGCCAGCTCACCTAGGGACGTTCCTAGCAATCAGCCCCAGCATTTT
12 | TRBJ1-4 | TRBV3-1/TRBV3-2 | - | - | CASSQRDEKLFF | TGTGCCAGCAGCCAACGGGATGAAAAACTGTTTTTT
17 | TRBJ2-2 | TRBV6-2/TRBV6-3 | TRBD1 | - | CASSYSAGGAGTGELFF | TGTGCCAGCAGTTACTCCGCAGGGGGCGCCGGCACCGGGGAGCTGTTTTTT
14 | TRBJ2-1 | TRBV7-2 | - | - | CASSFYGSYNEQFF | TGTGCCAGCAGCTTTTACGGGAGTTACAATGAGCAGTTCTTC
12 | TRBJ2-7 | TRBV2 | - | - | CASREQGYEQYF | TGTGCCAGCAGGGAACAAGGGTACGAGCAGTACTTC
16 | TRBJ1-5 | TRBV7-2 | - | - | CASSLNSPDSNQPQHF | TGTGCCAGCAGCTTAAACAGCCCGGATAGCAATCAGCCCCAGCATTTT
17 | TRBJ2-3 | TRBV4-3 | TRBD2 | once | CASSQGLSGTSTDTQYF | TGCGCCAGCAGCCAAGGCCTGAGCGGGACTAGCACAGATACGCAGTATTTT
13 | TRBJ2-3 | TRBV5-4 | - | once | CASSRPVGDTQYF | TGTGCCAGCAGCCGACCCGTGGGAGATACGCAGTATTTT
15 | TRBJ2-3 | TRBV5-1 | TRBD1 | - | CASSTDRFSTDTQYF | TGCGCCAGCAGCACGGACAGGTTCAGCACAGATACGCAGTATTTT
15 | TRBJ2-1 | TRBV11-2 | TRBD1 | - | CASSSQRTGGNEQFF | TGTGCCAGCAGCTCCCAAAGGACAGGGGGCAATGAGCAGTTCTTC
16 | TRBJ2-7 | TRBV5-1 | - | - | CASSRAGQGPSYEQYF | TGCGCCAGCAGCCGCGCCGGGCAGGGGCCCTCCTACGAGCAGTACTTC
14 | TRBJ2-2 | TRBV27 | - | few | CASSLRTSTGELFF | TGTGCCAGCAGTTTAAGGACTTCTACCGGGGAGCTGTTTTTT
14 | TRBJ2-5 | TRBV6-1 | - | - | CASSERAVKETQYF | TGTGCCAGCAGTGAACGGGCAGTCAAAGAGACCCAGTACTTC
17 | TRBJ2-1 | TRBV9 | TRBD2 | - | CASSATGVAGGNNEQFF | TGTGCCAGCAGCGCCACCGGGGTAGCGGGGGGCAACAATGAGCAGTTCTTC
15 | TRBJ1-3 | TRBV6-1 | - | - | CASSEAWAGGNTIYF | TGTGCCAGCAGTGAAGCATGGGCCGGTGGAAACACCATATATTTT
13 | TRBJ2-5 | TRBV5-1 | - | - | CASSSQIQETQYF | TGCGCCAGCAGCTCCCAGATCCAAGAGACCCAGTACTTC
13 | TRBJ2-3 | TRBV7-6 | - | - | CASSLQGPDTQYF | TGTGCCAGCAGCTTACAGGGACCAGATACGCAGTATTTT